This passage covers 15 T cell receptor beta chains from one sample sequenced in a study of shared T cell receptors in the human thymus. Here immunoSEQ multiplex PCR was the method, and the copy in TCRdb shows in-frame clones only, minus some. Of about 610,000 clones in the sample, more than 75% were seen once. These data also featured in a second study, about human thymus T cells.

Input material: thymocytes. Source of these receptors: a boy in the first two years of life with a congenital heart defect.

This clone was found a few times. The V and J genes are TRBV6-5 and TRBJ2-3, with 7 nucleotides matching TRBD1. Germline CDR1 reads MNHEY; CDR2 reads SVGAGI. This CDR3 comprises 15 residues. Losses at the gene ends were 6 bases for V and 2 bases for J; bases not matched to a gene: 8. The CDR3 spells CASRKQGSNTDTQYF. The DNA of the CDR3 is TGTGCCAGCAGAAAACAGGGGTCGAACACAGATACGCAGTATTTT.

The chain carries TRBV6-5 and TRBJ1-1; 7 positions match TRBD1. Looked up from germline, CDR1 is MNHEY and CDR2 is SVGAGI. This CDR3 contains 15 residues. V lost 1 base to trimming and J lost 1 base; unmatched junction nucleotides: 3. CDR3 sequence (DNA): TGTGCCAGCAGTTACTTTGGACAGGCGAACACTGAAGCTTTCTTT. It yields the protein CASSYFGQANTEAFF.

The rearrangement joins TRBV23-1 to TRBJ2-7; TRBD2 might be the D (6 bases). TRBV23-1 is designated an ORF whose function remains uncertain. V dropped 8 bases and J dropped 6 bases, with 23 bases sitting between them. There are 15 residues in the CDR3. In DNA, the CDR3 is TGCGCCAGCGTCAAGGTGGTACACGCGGAGGGCGAGCAGTACTTC. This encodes CASVKVVHAEGEQYF.

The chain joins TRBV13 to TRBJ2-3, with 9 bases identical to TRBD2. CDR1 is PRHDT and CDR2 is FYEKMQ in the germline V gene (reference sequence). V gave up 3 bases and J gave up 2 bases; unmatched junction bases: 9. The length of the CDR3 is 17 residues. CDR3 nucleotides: TGTGCCAGCAGCTTGCCGAGCGGGAGGTCCCTCACAGATACGCAGTATTTT. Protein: CASSLPSGRSLTDTQYF.

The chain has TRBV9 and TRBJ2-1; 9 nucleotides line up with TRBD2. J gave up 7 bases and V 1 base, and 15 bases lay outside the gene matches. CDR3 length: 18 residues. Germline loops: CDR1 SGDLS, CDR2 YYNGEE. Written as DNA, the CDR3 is TGTGCCAGCAGCGTATGGCCCTCAGGCGGGAGGGCCGTGAATGAGCAGTTCTTC. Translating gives CASSVWPSGGRAVNEQFF.

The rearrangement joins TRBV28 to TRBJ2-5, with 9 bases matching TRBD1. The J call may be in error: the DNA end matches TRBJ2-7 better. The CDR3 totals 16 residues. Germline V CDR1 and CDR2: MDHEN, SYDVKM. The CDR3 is CASSSQGQGDSYEQYF. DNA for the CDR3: TGTGCCAGCAGTTCACAGGGACAGGGCGACTCCTACGAGCAGTACTTC.

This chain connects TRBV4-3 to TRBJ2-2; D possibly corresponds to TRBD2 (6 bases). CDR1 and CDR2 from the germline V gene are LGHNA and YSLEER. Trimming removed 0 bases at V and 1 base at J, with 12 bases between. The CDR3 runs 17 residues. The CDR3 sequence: CASSQDRLARNTGELFF. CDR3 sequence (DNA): TGCGCCAGCAGCCAAGATCGGCTAGCGAGGAACACCGGGGAGCTGTTTTTT.

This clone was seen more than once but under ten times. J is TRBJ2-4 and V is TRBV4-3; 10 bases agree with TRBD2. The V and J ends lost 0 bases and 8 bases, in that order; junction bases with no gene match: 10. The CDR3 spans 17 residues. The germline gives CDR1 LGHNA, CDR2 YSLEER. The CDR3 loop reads CASSQEGPSGSPDIQYF. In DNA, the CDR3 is TGCGCCAGCAGCCAAGAGGGCCCTAGCGGGAGTCCGGACATTCAGTACTTC.

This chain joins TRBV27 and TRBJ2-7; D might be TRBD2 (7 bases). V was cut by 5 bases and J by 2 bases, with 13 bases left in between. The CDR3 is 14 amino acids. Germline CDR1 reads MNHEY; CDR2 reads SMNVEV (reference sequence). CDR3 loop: CASSALGGAYEQYF. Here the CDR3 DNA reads TGTGCCAGCAGTGCTCTAGGGGGGGCCTACGAGCAGTACTTC.

The CDR3 reads CASSLRGGQSSSYEQYF. CDR3 in DNA: TGTGCCAGCAGTCTCCGGGGGGGACAGTCGAGCTCCTACGAGCAGTACTTC. This chain uses TRBV28 with TRBJ2-7; D is perhaps TRBD2 (8 bases). The ends were cut back, 5 bases at V and 0 bases at J, with 20 bases in the middle. The CDR3 spans 17 residues. Germline CDR1 MDHEN, CDR2 SYDVKM. The entire variable domain, with the rest obtained from reference TRBV28 and TRBJ2-7, is as follows: DVKVTQSSRYLVKRTGEKVFLECVQDMDHENMFWYRQDPGLGLRLIYFSYDVKMKEKGDIPEGYSVSREKKERFSLILESASTNQTSMYLCASSLRGGQSSSYEQYFGPGTRLTVT.

The CDR3 spells CASSFIDSSPRYGYTF. The CDR3 nucleotides read TGTGCCAGCAGTTTCATAGACAGCTCACCCCGCTATGGCTACACCTTC. The chain is built from TRBV28 and TRBJ1-2, with a weak D call TRBD1 (5 bases). The germline gives CDR1 MDHEN, CDR2 SYDVKM. Trimming removed 3 bases at V and 4 bases at J, with 18 bases between. The CDR3 consists of 16 residues.

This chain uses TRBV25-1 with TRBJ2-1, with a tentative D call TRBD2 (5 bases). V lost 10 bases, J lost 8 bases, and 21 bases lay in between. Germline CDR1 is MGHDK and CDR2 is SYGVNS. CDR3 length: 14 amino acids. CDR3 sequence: CATVGLEAGDEQFF. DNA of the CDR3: TGTGCCACCGTCGGTTTGGAGGCCGGGGATGAGCAGTTCTTC.

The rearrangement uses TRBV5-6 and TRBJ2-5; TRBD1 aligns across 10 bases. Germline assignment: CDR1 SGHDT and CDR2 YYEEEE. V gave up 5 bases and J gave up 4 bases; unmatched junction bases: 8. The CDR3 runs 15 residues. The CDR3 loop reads CASSPRDRGAETQYF. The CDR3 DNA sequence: TGTGCCAGCAGTCCTCGGGACAGGGGAGCAGAGACCCAGTACTTC.

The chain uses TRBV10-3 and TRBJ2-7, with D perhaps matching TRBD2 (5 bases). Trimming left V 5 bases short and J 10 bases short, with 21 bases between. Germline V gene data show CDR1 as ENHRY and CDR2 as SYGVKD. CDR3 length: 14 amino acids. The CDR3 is CAISHRDGGGHQYF. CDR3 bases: TGTGCCATCAGTCACCGTGATGGAGGCGGCCATCAGTACTTC.

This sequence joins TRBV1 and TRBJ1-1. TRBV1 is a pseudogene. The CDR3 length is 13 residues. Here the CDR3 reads CTSSQDRGCEAFF. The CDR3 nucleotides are TGCACCAGCAGCCAAGATCGAGGGTGTGAAGCTTTCTTT.